Listed here are 2 T cell receptor beta chains from one sample, sequenced in a study of cytomegalovirus exposure and HLA in healthy donors. In the PCR, 60 Vbeta and 13 Jbeta primers were used. This table comes from immunoSEQ multiplex PCR, and its TCRdb copy is limited to in-frame clones, with some not included. This table holds about 150,000 clones, roughly 80% found once. Input material: PBMCs. Every receptor here comes from a woman aged 40 to 55 in good health and CMV-seronegative.

The rearrangement joins TRBV11-3 to TRBJ1-2; maybe TRBD1 (6 bases). The V and J ends lost 4 bases and 6 bases respectively, with 12 bases between them. The CDR3 sequence is 13 residues long. Germline CDR1 and CDR2: SGHNT and YENEEA. CDR3: CASSSTGSDGYTF. CDR3 coding DNA: TGTGCCAGCAGCTCCACAGGGAGCGATGGCTACACCTTC.

The rearrangement uses TRBV18 and TRBJ1-6; D perhaps matches TRBD1 (6 bases). Trimming shortened V by 1 base and J by 12 bases, and 13 bases separated the two germline ends. Germline V CDR1 and CDR2: KGHSH, LQKENI. This CDR3 has 14 residues. CDR3 in amino acids: CASSPRGGMEPLHF. The CDR3 DNA reads as TGTGCCAGCTCACCACGAGGGGGAATGGAACCCCTCCACTTT.